Listed below are T cell receptor beta chains from one sample, sequenced in a study of beta chain features in type 1 diabetes. Assay: immunoSEQ multiplex PCR; the TCRdb copy retains only in-frame clones and omits some. The sample consists of a few hundred thousand clones, about 25% of them appearing once. The sequenced sample consisted of central memory CD4+ T cells from blood. These receptors all come from a man aged 30-40 years in good health. Both conserved end residues are part of each CDR3. Each record gives: D gene, J gene, clone size, V gene, CDR3 protein, CDR3 DNA. A D gene is named only where the DNA matches it firmly. The size of a clone is reported for some rows only, either as once, few or many, or as a class for expanded clones.

TRBD2 TRBJ2-1 - TRBV5-4 CASSRISGSSYNEQFF TGTGCCAGCAGCCGGATTAGCGGGAGTTCCTACAATGAGCAGTTCTTC
- TRBJ2-3 few TRBV7-9 CASSSRVTDTQYF TGTGCCAGCAGCTCTCGGGTCACAGATACGCAGTATTTT
- TRBJ2-5 - TRBV11-2 CASSPGGPTGETQYF TGTGCCAGCAGCCCCGGAGGACCCACGGGGGAGACCCAGTACTTC
- TRBJ1-5 few TRBV7-9 CASSSGQPGNQPQHF TGTGCCAGCAGCTCGGGCCAGCCGGGCAATCAGCCCCAGCATTTT
- TRBJ2-2 - TRBV9 CASSVAAANTGELFF TGTGCCAGCAGCGTAGCTGCGGCGAACACCGGGGAGCTGTTTTTT
- TRBJ2-7 - TRBV18 CASSPPMGSYEQYF TGTGCCAGCTCACCACCGATGGGCTCCTACGAGCAGTACTTC
- TRBJ2-2 - TRBV6-1 CASPLNLGGELFF TGTGCCAGCCCTCTCAACTTGGGCGGGGAGCTGTTTTTT
- TRBJ2-5 few TRBV5-4 CASSLGLVNQETQYF TGTGCCAGCAGCTTGGGGCTCGTTAACCAAGAGACCCAGTACTTC
- TRBJ1-2 - TRBV20-1 CSAVLGEGYTF TGCAGTGCCGTCTTGGGGGAAGGCTACACCTTC
TRBD1 TRBJ1-4 - TRBV7-2 CASSRGQGEKLFF TGTGCCAGCAGCCGCGGACAGGGGGAAAAACTGTTTTTT
- TRBJ1-5 many TRBV13 CASGKGGNQPQHF TGTGCCAGCGGAAAAGGGGGCAATCAGCCCCAGCATTTT
- TRBJ2-5 - TRBV10-3 CAISAAAKETQYF TGTGCCATCAGTGCGGCAGCTAAAGAGACCCAGTACTTC
- TRBJ2-2 once TRBV7-2 CASSLEGAYTGELFF TGTGCCAGCAGCTTAGAAGGGGCATATACCGGGGAGCTGTTTTTT